Each of the 5 T cell receptor beta chains below was sequenced from the same sample in a study of blood T cell repertoires in COVID-19. Profiling relied on immunoSEQ multiplex PCR, and the TCRdb table lists in-frame clones only, not all of them. The table lists roughly 430,000 clones, 88% of them singletons. Sample: PBMCs or T cells enriched from blood (not recorded which). Source of these receptors: a woman aged 40 to 50 with acute COVID-19.

The V gene is TRBV7-8, the J gene TRBJ2-7; 7 nucleotides agree with TRBD1. The junction had 7 bases not matched to a gene; V was cut back by 5 bases and J by 0 bases. This CDR3 has 15 residues. Per germline, CDR1 SGHVS and CDR2 FQNEAQ. DNA for the CDR3: TGTGCCAGCAGCCTAACGGGACAGAGCTCCTACGAGCAGTACTTC. Translating it yields CASSLTGQSSYEQYF.

The chain has TRBV13 and TRBJ1-6; D gene unclear. V was clipped by 6 bases and J by 4 bases, with 25 bases between them. The CDR3 covers 19 residues. Germline lookup yields CDR1 PRHDT and CDR2 FYEKMQ (reference sequence). Here the CDR3 reads CASSSSRRAVREYNSPLHF. CDR3 sequence (DNA): TGTGCCAGCAGTTCCTCACGAAGGGCAGTGAGGGAATATAATTCACCCCTCCACTTT.

The sample holds a few counts of this clone. The rearrangement joins TRBV10-3 to TRBJ1-1; the D gene is possibly TRBD1 (5 bases). CDR3 length equals 13 residues. CDR1 and CDR2 from the germline V gene are ENHRY and SYGVKD. Deletions cut 3 bases from V and 4 bases from J, with 9 bases between. CDR3 loop: CAISDQGATEAFF. CDR3 nucleotides: TGTGCCATCAGTGACCAAGGGGCCACTGAAGCTTTCTTT.

CDR3 DNA sequence: TGCGCCAGCAGCCAAGGGGGACAGGTGGCCGAGCAGTACTTC. This codes for CASSQGGQVAEQYF. V usage is TRBV4-1 and J usage is TRBJ2-7; the match to TRBD1 covers 8 bases. This CDR3 has 14 amino acids. The ends lost 1 base at V and 6 bases at J; junction bases unmatched: 5. Germline CDR1 is MGHRA and CDR2 is YSYEKL.

V and J are TRBV6-1 and TRBJ2-7, with D perhaps matching TRBD1 (6 bases). CDR3 length: 12 residues. Germline V gene sequence: CDR1 MNHNS, CDR2 SASEGT. V dropped 3 bases and J dropped 6 bases, with 9 bases sitting between them. CDR3 sequence: CASSDTGTEQYF. The CDR3 DNA reads as TGTGCCAGCAGTGATACAGGGACCGAGCAGTACTTC.